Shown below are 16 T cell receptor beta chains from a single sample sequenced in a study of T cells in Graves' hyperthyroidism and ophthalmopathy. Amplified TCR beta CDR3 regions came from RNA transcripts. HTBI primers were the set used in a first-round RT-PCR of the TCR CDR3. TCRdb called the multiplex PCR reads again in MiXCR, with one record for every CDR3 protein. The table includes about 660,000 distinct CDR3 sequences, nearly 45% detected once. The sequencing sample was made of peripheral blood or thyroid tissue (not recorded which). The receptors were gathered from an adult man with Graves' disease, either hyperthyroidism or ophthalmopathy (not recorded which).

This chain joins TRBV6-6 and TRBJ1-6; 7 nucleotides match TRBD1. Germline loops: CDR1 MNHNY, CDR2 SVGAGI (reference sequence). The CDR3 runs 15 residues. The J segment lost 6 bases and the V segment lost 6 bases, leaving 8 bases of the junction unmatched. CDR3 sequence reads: CASSDRDRLNSPLHF. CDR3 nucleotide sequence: TGTGCCAGCAGCGACCGGGACAGACTTAATTCACCCCTCCACTTT.

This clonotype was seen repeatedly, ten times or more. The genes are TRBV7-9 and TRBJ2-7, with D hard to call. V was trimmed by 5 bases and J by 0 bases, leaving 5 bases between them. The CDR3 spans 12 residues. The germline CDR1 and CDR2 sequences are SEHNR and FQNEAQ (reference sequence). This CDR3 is CASSPNSYEQYF. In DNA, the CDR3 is TGTGCCAGCAGCCCCAACTCCTACGAGCAGTACTTC. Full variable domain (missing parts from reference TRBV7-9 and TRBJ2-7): DTGVSQNPRHKITKRGQNVTFRCDPISEHNRLYWYRQTLGQGPEFLTYFQNEAQLEKSRLLSDRFSAERPKGSFSTLEIQRTEQGDSAMYLCASSPNSYEQYFGPGTRLTVT.

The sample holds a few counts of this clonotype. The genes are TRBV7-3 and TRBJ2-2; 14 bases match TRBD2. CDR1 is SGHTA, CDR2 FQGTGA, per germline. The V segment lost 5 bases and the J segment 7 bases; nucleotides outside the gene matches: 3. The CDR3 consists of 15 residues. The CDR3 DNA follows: TGTGCCAGCAGCCCGACTAGCGGGAGGGTCGGGGAGCTGTTTTTT. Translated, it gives CASSPTSGRVGELFF.

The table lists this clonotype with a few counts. Here the CDR3 DNA reads TGTGCCAGTAGTATGACGACAGATCAGCCCCAGCATTTT. Encoded protein: CASSMTTDQPQHF. The chain carries TRBV19 and TRBJ1-5, with TRBD1 as a possible D gene (5 bases). The V end was cut by 3 bases, the J end by 5 bases, with 8 bases between. The CDR3 has 13 amino acids. Germline CDR1 LNHDA, CDR2 SQIVND (reference sequence). Together with reference TRBV19 and TRBJ1-5, the CDR3 gives the full variable domain: DGGITQSPKYLFRKEGQNVTLSCEQNLNHDAMYWYRQDPGQGLRLIYYSQIVNDFQKGDIAEGYSVSREKKESFPLTVTSAQKNPTAFYLCASSMTTDQPQHFGDGTRLSIL.

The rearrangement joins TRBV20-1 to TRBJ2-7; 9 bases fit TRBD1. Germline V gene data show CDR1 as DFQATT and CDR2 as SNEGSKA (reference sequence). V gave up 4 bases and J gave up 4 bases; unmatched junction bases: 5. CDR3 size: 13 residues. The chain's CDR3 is CSATQGQGYEQYF. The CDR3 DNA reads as TGCAGTGCTACCCAGGGACAGGGATACGAGCAGTACTTC.

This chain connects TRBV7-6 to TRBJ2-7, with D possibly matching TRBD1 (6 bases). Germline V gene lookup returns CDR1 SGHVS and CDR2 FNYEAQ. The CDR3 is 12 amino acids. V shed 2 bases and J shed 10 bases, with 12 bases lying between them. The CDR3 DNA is TGTGCCAGCAGCTTATCAGGGGTTAGCCAGTACTTC. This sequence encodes CASSLSGVSQYF.

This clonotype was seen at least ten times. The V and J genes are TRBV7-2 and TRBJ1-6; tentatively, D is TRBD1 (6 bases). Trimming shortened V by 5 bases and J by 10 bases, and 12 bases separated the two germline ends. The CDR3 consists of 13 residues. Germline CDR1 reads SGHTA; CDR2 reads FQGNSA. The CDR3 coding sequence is TGTGCCAGCAGCCCTGGCACAGGGTCACCCCTCCACTTT. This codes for CASSPGTGSPLHF. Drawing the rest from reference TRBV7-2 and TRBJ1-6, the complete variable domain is GAGVSQSPSNKVTEKGKDVELRCDPISGHTALYWYRQSLGQGLEFLIYFQGNSAPDKSGLPSDRFSAERTGGSVSTLTIQRTQQEDSAVYLCASSPGTGSPLHFGNGTRLTVT.

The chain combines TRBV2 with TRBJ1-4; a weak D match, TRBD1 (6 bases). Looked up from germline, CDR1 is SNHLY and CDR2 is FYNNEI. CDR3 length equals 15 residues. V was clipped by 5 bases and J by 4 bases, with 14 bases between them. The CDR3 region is CASSSGTRINEKLFF. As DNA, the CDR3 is TGTGCCAGCAGTTCCGGGACAAGGATTAATGAAAAACTGTTTTTT.

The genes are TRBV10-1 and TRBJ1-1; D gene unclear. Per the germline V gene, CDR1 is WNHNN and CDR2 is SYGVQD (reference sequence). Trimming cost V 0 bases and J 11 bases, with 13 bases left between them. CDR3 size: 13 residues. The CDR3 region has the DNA TGCGCCAGCAGTGAGTCTAGGGCCGGGGTGGCTTTCTTT. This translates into CASSESRAGVAFF.

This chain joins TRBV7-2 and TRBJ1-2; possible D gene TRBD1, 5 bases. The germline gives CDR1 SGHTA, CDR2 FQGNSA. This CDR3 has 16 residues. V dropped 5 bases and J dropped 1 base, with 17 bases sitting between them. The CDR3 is CASSAKPGRNNYGYTF. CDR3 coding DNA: TGTGCCAGCAGCGCTAAGCCGGGACGGAATAACTATGGCTACACCTTC.

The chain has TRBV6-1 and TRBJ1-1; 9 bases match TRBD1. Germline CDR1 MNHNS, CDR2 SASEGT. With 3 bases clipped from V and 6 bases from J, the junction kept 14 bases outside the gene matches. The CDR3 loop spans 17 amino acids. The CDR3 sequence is CASSETLLFRQGAEAFF. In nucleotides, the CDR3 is TGTGCCAGCAGTGAGACCCTCCTCTTCCGACAGGGGGCTGAAGCTTTCTTT.

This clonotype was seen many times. In DNA, the CDR3 is TGCGCCAGCAGCCCCTCGACAGGGACAGGTGGAAACACCATATATTTT. It yields the protein CASSPSTGTGGNTIYF. The J gene is TRBJ1-3, the V gene TRBV5-1, with 8 nucleotides matching TRBD1. CDR1 is SGHRS and CDR2 is YFSETQ in the germline V gene. This CDR3 contains 16 residues. The junction had 9 bases not matched to a gene; V was cut back by 4 bases and J by 3 bases.

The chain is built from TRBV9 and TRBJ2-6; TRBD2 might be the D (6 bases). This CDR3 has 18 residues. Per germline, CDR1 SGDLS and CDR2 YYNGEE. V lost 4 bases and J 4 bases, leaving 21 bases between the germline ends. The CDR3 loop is CASSQTGQGGSGANVLTF. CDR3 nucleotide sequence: TGTGCCAGCAGCCAAACGGGGCAGGGAGGCTCGGGGGCCAACGTCCTGACTTTC.

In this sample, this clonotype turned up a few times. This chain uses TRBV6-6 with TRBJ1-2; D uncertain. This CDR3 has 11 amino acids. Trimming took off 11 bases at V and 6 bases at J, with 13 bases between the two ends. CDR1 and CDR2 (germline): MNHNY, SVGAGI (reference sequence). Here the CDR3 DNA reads TGTGCCGGTGCCCGGGGAGATGGCTACACCTTC. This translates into CAGARGDGYTF.

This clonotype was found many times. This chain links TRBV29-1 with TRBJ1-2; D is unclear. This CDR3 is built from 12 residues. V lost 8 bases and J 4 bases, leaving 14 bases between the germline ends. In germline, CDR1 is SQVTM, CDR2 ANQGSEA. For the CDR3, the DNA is TGCAGCCTTGGACGGCCTTCCTATGGCTACACCTTC. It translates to CSLGRPSYGYTF.

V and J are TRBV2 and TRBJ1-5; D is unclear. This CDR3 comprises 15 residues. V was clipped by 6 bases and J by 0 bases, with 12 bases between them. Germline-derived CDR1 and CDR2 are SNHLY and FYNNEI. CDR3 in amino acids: CASSQVAGSNQPQHF. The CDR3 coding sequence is TGTGCCAGCAGCCAAGTGGCCGGTAGCAATCAGCCCCAGCATTTT. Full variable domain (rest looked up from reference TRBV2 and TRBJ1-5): EPEVTQTPSHQVTQMGQEVILRCVPISNHLYFYWYRQILGQKVEFLVSFYNNEISEKSEIFDDQFSVERPDGSNFTLKIRSTKLEDSAMYFCASSQVAGSNQPQHFGDGTRLSIL.